The 6 T cell receptor beta chains below come from one sample, sequenced in a study of type 1 regulatory T cells. TCRdb independently ran MiXCR on the reads; one entry per CDR3 protein. The table shows about 62,000 distinct CDR3 sequences, with over 50% occurring only once. For these TCRs, the target antigens are not known. Sequencing was done on a sample of cultured non-Tr1 T cells, either the whole culture or a sorted T cell fraction (not recorded which). The source of these receptors is a human donor in good health.

The chain carries TRBV5-1 and TRBJ1-2, with D hard to call. CDR3 length equals 14 residues. Trimming took 0 bases from V and 0 from J, leaving 6 bases between them. CDR1 and CDR2 from the germline V gene are SGHRS and YFSETQ. As DNA, the CDR3 is TGCGCCAGCAGCTTGGACAGTTCTAACTATGGCTACACCTTC. Its translation is CASSLDSSNYGYTF.

V gene TRBV12-3 or TRBV12-4 combines with J gene TRBJ1-6; unclear D gene. CDR3 length: 14 amino acids. Trimming removed 3 bases at V and 7 bases at J, with 10 bases between. The CDR3, as DNA: TGTGCCAGCAGTTTCCAGGCCTCGAATTCACCCCTCCACTTT. It yields the protein CASSFQASNSPLHF.

V is TRBV6-1 and J is TRBJ2-1; 7 bases agree with TRBD2. The germline gives CDR1 MNHNS, CDR2 SASEGT. The CDR3 runs 15 residues. V was pared by 5 bases and J by 8 bases, with 12 bases of the junction left unmatched. The CDR3 region has the DNA TGTGCCAGCAGTAAACTCCAGGCGCGGGGGTATGAGCAGTTCTTC. Amino acids: CASSKLQARGYEQFF.

This clonotype was observed a handful of times. The chain combines TRBV7-9 with TRBJ1-5; 9 bases match TRBD1. Germline lookup yields CDR1 SEHNR and CDR2 FQNEAQ (reference sequence). The CDR3 sequence is 18 residues long. V was pared by 1 base and J by 5 bases, with 12 bases of the junction left unmatched. The CDR3 nucleotides are TGTGCCAGCAGCTTAGGTACAGGGGGCGTGGATGGTCATCAGCCCCAGCATTTT. As protein: CASSLGTGGVDGHQPQHF.

This clonotype turned up a few times. The chain has TRBV5-1 and TRBJ2-5; D perhaps matches TRBD1 (6 bases). V lost 3 bases, J lost 3 bases, and 15 bases lay in between. This CDR3 contains 15 residues. CDR1 is SGHRS, CDR2 YFSETQ, per germline. As DNA, the CDR3 is TGCGCCAGCAGCTCGGGACAAGGTGTGGAAGAGACCCAGTACTTC. Residues: CASSSGQGVEETQYF.

The rearrangement joins TRBV7-9 to TRBJ2-3; 14 nucleotides align to TRBD2. Trimming at V came to 10 bases and at J to 1 base, leaving 10 bases not matched to a gene. From germline, CDR1 is SEHNR and CDR2 FQNEAQ (reference sequence). This CDR3 is 17 amino acids long. CDR3 sequence (DNA): TGTGCCACCATGAGACTAGCGGGAGGGCCCCGCACAGATACGCAGTATTTT. Amino acid sequence: CATMRLAGGPRTDTQYF.